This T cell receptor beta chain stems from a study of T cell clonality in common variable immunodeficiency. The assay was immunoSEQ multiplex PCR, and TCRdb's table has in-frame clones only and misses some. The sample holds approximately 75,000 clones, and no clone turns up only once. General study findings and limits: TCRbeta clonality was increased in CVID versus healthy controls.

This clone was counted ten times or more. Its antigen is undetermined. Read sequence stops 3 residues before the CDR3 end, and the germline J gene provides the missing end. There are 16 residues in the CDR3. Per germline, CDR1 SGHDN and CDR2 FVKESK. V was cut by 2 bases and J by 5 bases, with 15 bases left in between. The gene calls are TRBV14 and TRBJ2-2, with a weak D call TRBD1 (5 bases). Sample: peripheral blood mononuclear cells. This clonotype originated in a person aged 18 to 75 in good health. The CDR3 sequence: CASSQPTEGVTGELFF. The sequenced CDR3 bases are TGTGCCAGCAGCCAACCCACGGAAGGGGTTACCGGGGAG.